What follows is one T cell receptor beta chain and its context. Its antigen is not known. This sample was taken from a study of regulatory T cells in long-lasting Graves disease. The study, taken as a whole, reports: Segments TRBV28, TRBJ1-2 and TRBJ2-5 showed preferential usage in persistent disease.

Time point defined: newly diagnosed GD, antithyroid drugs for less than 3 months. From RNA extracted from PBMCs, the TCR library was made. Relying on iRepertoire HTBI primers and Arm-PCR of CDR3 regions, the team built TCR beta libraries. In TCRdb, the multiplex PCR reads were re-called with MiXCR into one record per CDR3 protein. This table holds about 400,000 distinct CDR3 sequences, 15% found once. CDR1 is DFQATT, CDR2 SNEGSKA, per germline (reference sequence). The CDR3 runs 14 residues. The germline V and J ends were trimmed by 0 bases and 3 bases, with 12 bases remaining between them. These data were also filed under a second study, of T cells in Graves' hyperthyroidism and ophthalmopathy. As reported in that work: Hyperthyroidism had been newly diagnosed in patients aged 18 to 65, and its duration was under 2 months. In the blood, most expanded thyroid clonotypes above 0.001 appeared as well.

This TCR was sampled from a woman aged 40 to 55 with Graves disease. Sequenced here: peripheral blood mononuclear cells (PBMCs), sampled at new diagnosis, from a patient treated with antithyroid drugs. This sequence joins TRBV20-1 and TRBJ2-7; TRBD1 or TRBD2 may be the D gene (5 bases each). CDR3 sequence (DNA): TGCAGTGCTAGAGACGGGGACCAGTTCTACGAGCAGTACTTC. Translation gives CSARDGDQFYEQYF.